This T cell receptor beta chain appears in the sequencing data of a study of OX40 agonist ivuxolimab in advanced cancers. Background on the study: Patients received ivuxolimab, an agonistic anti-OX40 (CD134) antibody. General study results and limits: At 0.1 to 3.0 mg/kg and by week 6, clonal expansion occurred in CD4+ and CD8+ blood T cells. Specificity for antigen went undetermined in the expanded peripheral T cells. CD8+ T cells (on average) carried more expanded clones than CD4+ T cells.

This CDR3 has 16 residues. Per the germline V gene, CDR1 is SGHDT and CDR2 is YYEEEE. Points on this clone: What it binds is unknown.

The data were produced by immunoSEQ multiplex PCR, yet TCRdb's version contains in-frame clones alone and is incomplete. Among 48,000 or so clones listed, about 81% were seen once. The J gene is TRBJ2-5, the V gene TRBV5-6; 7 bases line up with TRBD2. The J call may be wrong; the DNA end is better matched by TRBJ2-7. Sequencing used CD4+ or CD8+ T cells sorted from blood, obtained in a trial of the OX40 agonist ivuxolimab. The source of this sequence is an adult with an advanced solid tumor such as melanoma, head and neck, liver or kidney cancer. The CDR3 sequence: CASSVGGRASIYEQYF. The CDR3 DNA follows: TGTGCCAGCAGCGTCGGAGGGAGGGCCAGTATCTACGAGCAGTACTTC.